This TCR beta chain was identified in a study of blood T cell repertoires in COVID-19. About the research overall: Sites in the United States, Italy and Spain provided acute and convalescent COVID-19 samples.

V lost 6 bases and J 3 bases, leaving 16 bases between the germline ends. The CDR3 totals 16 residues. CDR1 and CDR2 from the germline V gene are SGHRS and YFSETQ. Original data processing: Amplification with reference gene primers provided the estimates of nucleated cell counts. Using immunoSEQ multiplex PCR, the repertoire was profiled, and TCRdb retains in-frame clones only, with some absent. V and J calls and clone size are as listed in that table; D and trimming were resolved from the DNA. The sample consists of approximately 240,000 clones, 75% to 90% of them appearing once. This receptor was identified in a woman aged 25 to 39 with acute COVID-19. The chain uses TRBV5-1 and TRBJ1-6; tentative D call: TRBD1 (6 bases). The sample consisted of PBMCs or T cells enriched from blood (not recorded which). CDR3 DNA sequence: TGCGCCAGCACCCCCGGCTCGGACAGCTATAATTCACCCCTCCACTTT. This translates into CASTPGSDSYNSPLHF.